This TCR beta chain was identified in a study of T cell responses to AZD1222 COVID-19 vaccine. Remarks on this clone: The identical CDR3 is also encoded by other nucleotide sequences in the sample.

The protocol was immunoSEQ multiplex PCR, while the TCRdb copy is restricted to in-frame clones and leaves out a portion. The table records fewer than 120,000 clones, 92% of them present only once. This CDR3 has 14 residues. Germline loops: CDR1 LGHDT, CDR2 YNNKEL (reference sequence). V was trimmed by 1 base and J by 7 bases, leaving 8 bases between them. The clonotype originates from an adult in good health. This specimen consisted of peripheral blood, obtained on day 0 of AZD1222 vaccination. The V gene is TRBV3-1 (or the pseudogene TRBV3-2), the J gene TRBJ1-6; the D is unclear. This CDR3 is CASSQAQGNSPLHF. Here the CDR3 DNA reads TGTGCCAGCAGCCAAGCACAAGGAAATTCACCCCTCCACTTT.